This T cell receptor beta chain stems from a study of blood T cell repertoires in COVID-19. Turning to the study itself: Donors in the United States, Italy and Spain gave samples during acute or convalescent COVID-19.

The CDR3 length is 16 residues. Germline assignment: CDR1 SSHAT and CDR2 FNYEAQ (reference sequence). V was clipped by 5 bases and J by 4 bases; unmatched bases: 9. As originally analysed: Reference gene primer amplification gave nucleated cell count estimates. Clones were read by immunoSEQ multiplex PCR, and TCRdb kept only the in-frame ones, dropping some. The DNA was the basis for D and trimming; V, J and clone size are from that table. The sample includes 35,000 to 45,000 clones, 88% of them seen just once. This rearrangement joins TRBV7-7 to TRBJ2-1; 9 nucleotides match TRBD2. The sequence was obtained from a man between 65 and 85 years old with acute or convalescent COVID-19. The specimen was peripheral blood. The CDR3 DNA is TGTGCCAGCAGCCCGCTAGCGGGACTTACATACAATGAGCAGTTCTTC. The encoded protein is CASSPLAGLTYNEQFF.